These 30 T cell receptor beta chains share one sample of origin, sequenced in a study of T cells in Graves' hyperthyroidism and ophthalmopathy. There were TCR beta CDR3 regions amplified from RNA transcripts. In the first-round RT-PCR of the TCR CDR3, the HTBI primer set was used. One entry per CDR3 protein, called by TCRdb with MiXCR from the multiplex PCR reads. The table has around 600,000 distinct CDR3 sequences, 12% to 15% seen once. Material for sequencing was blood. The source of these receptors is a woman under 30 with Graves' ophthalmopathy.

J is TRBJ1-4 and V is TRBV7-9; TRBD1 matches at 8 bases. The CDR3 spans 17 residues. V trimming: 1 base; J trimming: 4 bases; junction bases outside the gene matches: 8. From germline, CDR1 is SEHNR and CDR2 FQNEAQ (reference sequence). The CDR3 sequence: CASSLGWGQVINEKLFF. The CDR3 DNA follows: TGTGCCAGCAGCTTAGGCTGGGGACAGGTGATTAATGAAAAACTGTTTTTT.

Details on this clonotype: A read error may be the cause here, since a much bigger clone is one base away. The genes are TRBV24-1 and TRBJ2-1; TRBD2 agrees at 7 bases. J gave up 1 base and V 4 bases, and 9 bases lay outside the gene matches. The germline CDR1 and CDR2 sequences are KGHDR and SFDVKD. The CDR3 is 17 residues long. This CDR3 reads CATSEPASGRSYNEQFF. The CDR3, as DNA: TGTGCCACCAGTGAACCCGCTAGCGGCCGATCCTACAATGAGCAGTTCTTC.

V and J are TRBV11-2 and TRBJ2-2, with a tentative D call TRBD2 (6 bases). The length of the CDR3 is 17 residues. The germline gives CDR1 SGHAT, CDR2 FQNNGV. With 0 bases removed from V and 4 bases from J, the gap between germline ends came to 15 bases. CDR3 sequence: CASSLDLFSGFTGELFF. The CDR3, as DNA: TGTGCCAGCAGCTTAGATCTCTTTAGCGGATTCACCGGGGAGCTGTTTTTT.

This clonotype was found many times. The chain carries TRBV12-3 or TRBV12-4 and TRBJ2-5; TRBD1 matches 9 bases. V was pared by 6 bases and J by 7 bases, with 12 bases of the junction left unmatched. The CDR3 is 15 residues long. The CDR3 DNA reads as TGTGCCAGCAGAACTAACCGGGACAGGGCGCGGACCCAGTACTTC. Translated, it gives CASRTNRDRARTQYF.

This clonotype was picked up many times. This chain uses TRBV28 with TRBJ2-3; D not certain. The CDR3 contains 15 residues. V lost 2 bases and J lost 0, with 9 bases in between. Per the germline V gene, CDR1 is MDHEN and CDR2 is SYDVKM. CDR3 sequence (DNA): TGTGCCAGCAGTTTAGCGAGCTCTAGCACAGATACGCAGTATTTT. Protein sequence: CASSLASSSTDTQYF. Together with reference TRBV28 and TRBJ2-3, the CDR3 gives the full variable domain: DVKVTQSSRYLVKRTGEKVFLECVQDMDHENMFWYRQDPGLGLRLIYFSYDVKMKEKGDIPEGYSVSREKKERFSLILESASTNQTSMYLCASSLASSSTDTQYFGPGTRLTVL.

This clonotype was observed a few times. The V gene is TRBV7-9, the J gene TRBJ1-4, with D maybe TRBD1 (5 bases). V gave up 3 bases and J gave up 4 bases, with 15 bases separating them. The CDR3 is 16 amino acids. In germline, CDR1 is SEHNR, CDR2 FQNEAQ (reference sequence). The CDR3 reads CASSFSGGRGNEKLFF. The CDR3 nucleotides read TGTGCCAGCAGCTTCAGCGGGGGACGGGGTAATGAAAAACTGTTTTTT. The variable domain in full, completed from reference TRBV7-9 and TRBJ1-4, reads DTGVSQNPRHKITKRGQNVTFRCDPISEHNRLYWYRQTLGQGPEFLTYFQNEAQLEKSRLLSDRFSAERPKGSFSTLEIQRTEQGDSAMYLCASSFSGGRGNEKLFFGSGTQLSVL.

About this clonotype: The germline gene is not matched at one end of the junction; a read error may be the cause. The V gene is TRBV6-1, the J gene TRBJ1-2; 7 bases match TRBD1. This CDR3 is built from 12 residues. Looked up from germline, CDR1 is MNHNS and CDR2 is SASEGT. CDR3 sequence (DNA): TGTGCCAGCAGGGAAGGGGGCAATGGCTACACCTTC. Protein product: CASREGGNGYTF.

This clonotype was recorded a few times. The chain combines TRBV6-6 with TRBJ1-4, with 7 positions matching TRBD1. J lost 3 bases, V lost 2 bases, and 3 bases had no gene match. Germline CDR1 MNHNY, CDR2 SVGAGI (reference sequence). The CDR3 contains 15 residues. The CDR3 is CASSYGGQANEKLFF. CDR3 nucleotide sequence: TGTGCCAGCAGTTACGGAGGACAGGCTAATGAAAAACTGTTTTTT.

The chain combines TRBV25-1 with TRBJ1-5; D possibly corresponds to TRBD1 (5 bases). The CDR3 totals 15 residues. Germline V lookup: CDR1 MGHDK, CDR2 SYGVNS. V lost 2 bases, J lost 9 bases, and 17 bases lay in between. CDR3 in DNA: TGTGCCAGCAGTGAAACTGACAGTAGCCTATCGCCCCAGCATTTT. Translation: CASSETDSSLSPQHF.

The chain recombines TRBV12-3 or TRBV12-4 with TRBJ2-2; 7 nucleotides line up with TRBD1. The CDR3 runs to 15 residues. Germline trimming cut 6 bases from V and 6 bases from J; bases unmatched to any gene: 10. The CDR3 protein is CASSLGQSLAGELFF. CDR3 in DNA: TGTGCCAGCAGCTTGGGACAGTCCTTGGCCGGGGAGCTGTTTTTT.

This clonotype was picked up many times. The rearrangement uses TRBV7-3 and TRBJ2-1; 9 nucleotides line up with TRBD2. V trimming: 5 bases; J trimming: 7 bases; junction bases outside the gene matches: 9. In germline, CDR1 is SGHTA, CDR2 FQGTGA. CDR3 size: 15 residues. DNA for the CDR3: TGTGCCAGCAGCCGGTGGGCGGGAGGGGGAAATGAGCAGTTCTTC. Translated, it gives CASSRWAGGGNEQFF. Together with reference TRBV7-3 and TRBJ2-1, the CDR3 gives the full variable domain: GAGVSQTPSNKVTEKGKYVELRCDPISGHTALYWYRQSLGQGPEFLIYFQGTGAADDSGLPNDRFFAVRPEGSVSTLKIQRTERGDSAVYLCASSRWAGGGNEQFFGPGTRLTVL.

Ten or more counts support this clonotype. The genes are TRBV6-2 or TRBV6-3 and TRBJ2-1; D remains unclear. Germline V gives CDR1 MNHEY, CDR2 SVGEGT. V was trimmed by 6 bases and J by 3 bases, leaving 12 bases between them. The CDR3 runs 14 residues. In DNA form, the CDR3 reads TGTGCCAGCAGGACTGCCCGGATCTACAATGAGCAGTTCTTC. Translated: CASRTARIYNEQFF.

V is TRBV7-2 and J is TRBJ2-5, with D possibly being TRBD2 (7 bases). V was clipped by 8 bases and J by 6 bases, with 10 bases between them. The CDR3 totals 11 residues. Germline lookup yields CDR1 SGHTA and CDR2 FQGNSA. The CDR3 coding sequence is TGTGCCAGCTGGGGGGGGCAGACCCAGTACTTC. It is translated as CASWGGQTQYF.

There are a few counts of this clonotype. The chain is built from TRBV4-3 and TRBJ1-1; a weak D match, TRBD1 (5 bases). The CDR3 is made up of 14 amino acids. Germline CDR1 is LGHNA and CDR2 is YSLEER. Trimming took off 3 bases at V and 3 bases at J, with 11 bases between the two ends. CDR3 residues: CASSHEGKDTEAFF. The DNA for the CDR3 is TGCGCCAGCAGCCACGAGGGGAAGGACACTGAAGCTTTCTTT.

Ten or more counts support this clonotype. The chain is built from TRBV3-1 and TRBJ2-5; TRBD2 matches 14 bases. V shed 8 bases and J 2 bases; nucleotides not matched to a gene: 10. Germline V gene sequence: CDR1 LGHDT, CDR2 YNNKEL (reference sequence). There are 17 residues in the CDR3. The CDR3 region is CASDPGLAGVGQETQYF. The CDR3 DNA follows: TGTGCCAGCGATCCGGGACTAGCGGGAGTAGGGCAAGAGACCCAGTACTTC.

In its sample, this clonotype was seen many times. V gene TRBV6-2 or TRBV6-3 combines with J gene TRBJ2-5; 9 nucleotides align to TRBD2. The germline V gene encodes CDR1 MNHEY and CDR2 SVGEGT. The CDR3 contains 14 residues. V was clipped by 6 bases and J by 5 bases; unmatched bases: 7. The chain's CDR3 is CASSAGTSRETQYF. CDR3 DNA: TGTGCCAGCAGCGCCGGGACTAGCAGGGAGACCCAGTACTTC.

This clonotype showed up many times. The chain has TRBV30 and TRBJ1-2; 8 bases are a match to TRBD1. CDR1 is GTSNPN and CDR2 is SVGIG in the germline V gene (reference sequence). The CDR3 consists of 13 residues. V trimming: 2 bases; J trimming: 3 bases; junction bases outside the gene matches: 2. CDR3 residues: CAWSPTGDYGYTF. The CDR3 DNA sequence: TGTGCCTGGAGTCCGACAGGGGACTATGGCTACACCTTC.

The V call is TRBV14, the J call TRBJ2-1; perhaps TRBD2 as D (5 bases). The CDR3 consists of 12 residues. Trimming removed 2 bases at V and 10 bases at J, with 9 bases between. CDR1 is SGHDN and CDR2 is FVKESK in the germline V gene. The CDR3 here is CASSQLEGEQFF. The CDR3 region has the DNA TGTGCCAGCAGCCAACTAGAGGGCGAGCAGTTCTTC.

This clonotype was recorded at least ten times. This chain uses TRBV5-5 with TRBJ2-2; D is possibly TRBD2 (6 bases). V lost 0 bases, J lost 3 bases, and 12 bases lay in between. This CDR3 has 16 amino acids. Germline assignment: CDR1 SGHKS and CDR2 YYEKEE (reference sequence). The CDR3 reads CASSLVAGYYTGELFF. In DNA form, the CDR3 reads TGTGCCAGCAGCTTGGTGGCGGGATACTACACCGGGGAGCTGTTTTTT.

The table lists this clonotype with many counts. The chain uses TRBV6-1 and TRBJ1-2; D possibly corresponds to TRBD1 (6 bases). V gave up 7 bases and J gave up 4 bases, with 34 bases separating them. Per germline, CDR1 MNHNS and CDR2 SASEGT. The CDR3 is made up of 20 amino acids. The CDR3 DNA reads TGTGCCAGCACTCCCAGCCCACACAGGGAGGATCGTCGTAGTGGCTATGGCTACACCTTC. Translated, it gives CASTPSPHREDRRSGYGYTF.

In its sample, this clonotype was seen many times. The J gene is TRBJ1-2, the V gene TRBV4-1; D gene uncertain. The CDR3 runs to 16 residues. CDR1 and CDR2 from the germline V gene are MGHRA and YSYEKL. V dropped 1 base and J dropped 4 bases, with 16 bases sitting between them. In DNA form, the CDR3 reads TGCGCCAGCAGCCAAGTTGCGGGAGACGGAGGCTATGGCTACACCTTC. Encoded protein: CASSQVAGDGGYGYTF.

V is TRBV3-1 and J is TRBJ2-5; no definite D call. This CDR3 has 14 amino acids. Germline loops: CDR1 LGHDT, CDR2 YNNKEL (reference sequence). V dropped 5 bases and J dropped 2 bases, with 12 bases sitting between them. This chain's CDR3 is CASSFRAGQETQYF. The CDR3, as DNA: TGTGCCAGCAGCTTCCGTGCTGGGCAAGAGACCCAGTACTTC.

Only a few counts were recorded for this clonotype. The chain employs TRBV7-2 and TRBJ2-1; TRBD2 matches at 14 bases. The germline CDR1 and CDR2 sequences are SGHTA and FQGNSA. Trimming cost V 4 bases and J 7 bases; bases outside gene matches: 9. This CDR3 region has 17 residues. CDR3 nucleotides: TGTGCCAGCAGCTCTAGGACTAGCGGGAGGCCGGGTAATGAGCAGTTCTTC. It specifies CASSSRTSGRPGNEQFF.

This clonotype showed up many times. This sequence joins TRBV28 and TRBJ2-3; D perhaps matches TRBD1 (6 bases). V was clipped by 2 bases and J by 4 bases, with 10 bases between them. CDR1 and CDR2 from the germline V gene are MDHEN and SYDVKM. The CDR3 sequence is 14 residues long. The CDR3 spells CASSLQGPADTQYF. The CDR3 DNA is TGTGCCAGCAGTTTACAGGGGCCTGCAGATACGCAGTATTTT.

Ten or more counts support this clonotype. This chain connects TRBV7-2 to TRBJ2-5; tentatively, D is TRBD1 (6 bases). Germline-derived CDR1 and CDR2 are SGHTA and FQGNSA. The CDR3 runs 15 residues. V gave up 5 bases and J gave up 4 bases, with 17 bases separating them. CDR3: CASSRQAREGETQYF. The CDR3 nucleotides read TGTGCCAGCAGCCGACAGGCCCGGGAAGGAGAGACCCAGTACTTC.

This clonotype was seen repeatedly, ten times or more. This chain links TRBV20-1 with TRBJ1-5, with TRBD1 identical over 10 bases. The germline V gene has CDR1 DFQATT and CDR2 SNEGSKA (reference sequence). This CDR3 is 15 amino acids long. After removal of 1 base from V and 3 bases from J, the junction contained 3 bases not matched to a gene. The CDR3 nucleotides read TGCAGTGCTAGAGCTGGGACAGGGGACAATCAGCCCCAGCATTTT. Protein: CSARAGTGDNQPQHF.

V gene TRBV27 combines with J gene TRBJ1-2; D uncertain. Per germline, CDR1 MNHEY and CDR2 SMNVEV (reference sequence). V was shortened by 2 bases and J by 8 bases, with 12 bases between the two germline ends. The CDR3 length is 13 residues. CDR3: CASSLNGRGGYTF. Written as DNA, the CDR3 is TGTGCCAGCAGTTTAAATGGTCGTGGAGGCTACACCTTC.

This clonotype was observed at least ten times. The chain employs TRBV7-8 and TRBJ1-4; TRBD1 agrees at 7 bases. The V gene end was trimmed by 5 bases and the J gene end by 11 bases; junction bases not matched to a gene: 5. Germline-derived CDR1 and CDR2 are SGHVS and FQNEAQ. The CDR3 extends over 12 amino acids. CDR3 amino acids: CASSPDREKLFF. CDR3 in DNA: TGTGCCAGCAGCCCCGACAGGGAGAAACTGTTTTTT. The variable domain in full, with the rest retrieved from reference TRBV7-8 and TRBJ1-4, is GAGVSQSPRYKVAKRGQDVALRCDPISGHVSLFWYQQALGQGPEFLTYFQNEAQLDKSGLPSDRFFAERPEGSVSTLKIQRTQQEDSAVYLCASSPDREKLFFGSGTQLSVL.

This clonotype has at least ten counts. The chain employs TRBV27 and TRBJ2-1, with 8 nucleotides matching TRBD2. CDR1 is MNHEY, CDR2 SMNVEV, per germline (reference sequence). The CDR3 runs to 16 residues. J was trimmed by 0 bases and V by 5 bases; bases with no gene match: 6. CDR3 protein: CASSPWSGSSYNEQFF. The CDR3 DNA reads TGTGCCAGCAGTCCCTGGAGCGGGAGCTCCTACAATGAGCAGTTCTTC.

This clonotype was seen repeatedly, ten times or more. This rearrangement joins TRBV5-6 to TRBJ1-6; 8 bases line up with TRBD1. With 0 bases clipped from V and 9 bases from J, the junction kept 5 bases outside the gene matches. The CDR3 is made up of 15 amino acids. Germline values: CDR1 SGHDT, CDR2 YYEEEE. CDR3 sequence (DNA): TGTGCCAGCAGCTTGGGTGTCAGGGGGCGTTCACCCCTCCACTTT. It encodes CASSLGVRGRSPLHF.